Shown below are 6 T cell receptor beta chains from a single sample sequenced in a study of cytomegalovirus exposure and HLA in healthy donors. Both 60 Vbeta primers and 13 Jbeta primers went into the PCR. The method was immunoSEQ multiplex PCR; TCRdb's version includes in-frame clones alone and lacks a portion of them. The data contain 90,000 to 120,000 clones, around 73% of them singletons. Sequenced input: PBMCs. Every receptor here comes from a man aged 30 to 39 in good health and CMV-seronegative.

V usage is TRBV7-9 and J usage is TRBJ2-7, with D possibly matching TRBD1 (6 bases). The germline V and J ends were trimmed by 5 bases and 0 bases, with 20 bases remaining between them. The V gene's germline CDR1 is SEHNR and CDR2 FQNEAQ (reference sequence). The CDR3 extends over 17 amino acids. The CDR3 nucleotides are TGTGCCAGCAGCACACAGTCTACCGGGACAATCTCCTACGAGCAGTACTTC. Amino acids: CASSTQSTGTISYEQYF.

The chain couples TRBV18 to TRBJ1-1; TRBD1 matches 8 bases. The length of the CDR3 is 14 residues. Germline-derived CDR1 and CDR2 are KGHSH and LQKENI. V shed 5 bases, J shed 2 bases, and the junction held 4 bases outside the gene matches. This CDR3 is CASSTDRANTEAFF. The CDR3 DNA reads TGTGCCAGCTCAACGGACAGGGCAAACACTGAAGCTTTCTTT.

CDR3 nucleotides: TGTGCCAGCAGCAGACGTAGCGGGACCGACAATGAGCAGTTCTTC. Translated, it gives CASSRRSGTDNEQFF. The chain combines TRBV11-2 with TRBJ2-1; the match to TRBD2 covers 8 bases. The CDR3 is made up of 15 amino acids. Germline V gene data show CDR1 as SGHAT and CDR2 as FQNNGV. V shed 5 bases, J shed 5 bases, and the junction held 8 bases outside the gene matches.

The gene calls are TRBV5-1 and TRBJ2-5, with 8 bases that match TRBD1. Germline CDR1 and CDR2: SGHRS and YFSETQ. V lost 4 bases, J lost 5 bases, and 7 bases stayed unmatched. The CDR3 consists of 14 residues. The CDR3 region is CASSGGTGEETQYF. The CDR3 DNA is TGCGCCAGCAGCGGCGGGACAGGTGAGGAGACCCAGTACTTC. Using reference TRBV5-1 and TRBJ2-5 for the parts outside the CDR3, the full variable domain is KAGVTQTPRYLIKTRGQQVTLSCSPISGHRSVSWYQQTPGQGLQFLFEYFSETQRNKGNFPGRFSGRQFSNSRSEMNVSTLELGDSALYLCASSGGTGEETQYFGPGTRLLVL.

This clone was observed a single time. The rearrangement links TRBV6-5 to TRBJ1-1, with a weak D call TRBD1 (6 bases). Germline V lookup: CDR1 MNHEY, CDR2 SVGAGI. The CDR3 has 14 amino acids. Trimming shortened V by 5 bases and J by 2 bases, and 12 bases separated the two germline ends. CDR3 DNA sequence: TGTGCCAGCAGTCCCCGCAGGGGAAACACTGAAGCTTTCTTT. Amino acids: CASSPRRGNTEAFF.

The chain couples TRBV4-1 to TRBJ2-3; 9 nucleotides match TRBD2. This CDR3 spans 17 amino acids. Germline V gene sequence: CDR1 MGHRA, CDR2 YSYEKL. Losses at the gene ends were 2 bases for V and 2 bases for J; bases not matched to a gene: 8. The CDR3 protein is CASSQSGAGGNTDTQYF. Written as DNA, the CDR3 is TGCGCCAGCAGCCAATCAGGGGCGGGGGGGAACACAGATACGCAGTATTTT.